This TCR beta chain is from a study of blood T cells in healthy people across ages. CDR1 is DFQATT and CDR2 is SNEGSKA in the germline V gene (reference sequence). V dropped 3 bases and J dropped 2 bases, with 11 bases sitting between them. The CDR3 totals 14 residues. Alongside a J-beta primer mix, a sample-barcoded 5' primer served in a second PCR lasting roughly 7 to 12 cycles. MiXCR, applied by TCRdb to the 5' RACE reads, yields one record per CDR3 protein. The sample includes hundreds of thousands of distinct CDR3 sequences, 22% of them seen just once. The genes are TRBV20-1 and TRBJ2-4; TRBD2 might be the D (6 bases). The clonotype comes from a man between 65 and 79 years old in good health. Input material: blood. The CDR3 sequence is CSASRRGTKNIQYF. The CDR3 bases are TGCAGTGCTAGCCGGAGGGGCACCAAAAACATTCAGTACTTC.